This T cell receptor (beta chain) came from a study of beta chain features in type 1 diabetes. Heparinised blood was drawn once per donor, averaging roughly 120 mL. Sorting with CD45RO/CCR7/CD25/CD127/CD95/CD27 yielded naive, central memory, regulatory and stem-like memory CD4+ cells. Study-wide results and limits: VDJ junctions from type 1 diabetes patients carried fewer insertions and larger deletions. In patients and controls equally, PCR might favor templates that are shorter.

A note on this clone: Its antigen is undetermined.

Sequenced material consisted of expressed TCRB transcripts (all of the isolated RNA was reverse transcribed). The data were produced by immunoSEQ multiplex PCR, yet TCRdb's version contains in-frame clones alone and is incomplete. The sample lists over 700,000 clones; 15% to 20% were seen once. This CDR3 is built from 13 residues. Germline V lookup: CDR1 MDHEN, CDR2 SYDVKM. V dropped 7 bases and J dropped 0 bases, with 9 bases sitting between them. Sample: naive CD4+ T cells from blood. The source of this sequence is a woman under 30 in good health. V and J are TRBV28 and TRBJ2-5; no clear D gene. CDR3 protein: CASKLQNQETQYF. The CDR3 DNA is TGTGCCAGCAAGCTTCAGAACCAAGAGACCCAGTACTTC. The variable domain in full, with the rest retrieved from reference TRBV28 and TRBJ2-5, is DVKVTQSSRYLVKRTGEKVFLECVQDMDHENMFWYRQDPGLGLRLIYFSYDVKMKEKGDIPEGYSVSREKKERFSLILESASTNQTSMYLCASKLQNQETQYFGPGTRLLVL.